This TCR beta chain was identified during a study of shared clonotypes between healthy human individuals. Overall study findings and caveats: Naive subsets usually exceeded memory subsets in estimated richness.

This table comes from immunoSEQ multiplex PCR, and its TCRdb copy is limited to in-frame clones, with some not included. The table lists 2,500,000 or so clones, approximately 92% of them singletons. As to this clone: Its antigen is currently unknown.

This CDR3 spans 17 amino acids. V was pared by 0 bases and J by 3 bases, with 7 bases of the junction left unmatched. Germline V gene sequence: CDR1 SGDLS, CDR2 YYNGEE. The sequenced material came from naive CD4+ T cells sorted from blood. Subset defined: CD45RA+ positively selected. The chain couples TRBV9 to TRBJ2-1, with TRBD2 matching over 9 bases. This TCR derives from a man younger than 35 in good health. Here the CDR3 reads CASSVALGSGSYNEQFF. The CDR3 DNA reads TGTGCCAGCAGCGTAGCCCTGGGTAGCGGGAGCTACAATGAGCAGTTCTTC.